These 26 T cell receptor beta chains came from one sample sequenced in a study of T cells in Graves' hyperthyroidism and ophthalmopathy. Amplified regions were TCR beta CDR3 sequences from RNA transcripts. The primer set for the first-round RT-PCR of the TCR CDR3 was HTBI. TCRdb reprocessed the multiplex PCR reads with MiXCR, giving one entry per CDR3 protein. The table includes 500,000 to 550,000 distinct CDR3 sequences, less than 25% detected once. Material for sequencing was blood. The receptors were gathered from a man between 18 and 29 years old with Graves' hyperthyroidism.

This clonotype was seen repeatedly, ten times or more. The V gene is TRBV28, the J gene TRBJ2-7, with D tentatively TRBD1 or TRBD2 (6 bases each). Looked up from germline, CDR1 is MDHEN and CDR2 is SYDVKM. V was pared by 3 bases and J by 6 bases, with 12 bases between. The CDR3 extends over 13 amino acids. CDR3 sequence (DNA): TGTGCCAGCAGTTTTCTCGGGGGCCCCGAGCAGTACTTC. Its protein product is CASSFLGGPEQYF.

This clonotype came up many times. This chain connects TRBV19 to TRBJ2-2, with 8 bases fitting TRBD1. Germline V gene data show CDR1 as LNHDA and CDR2 as SQIVND (reference sequence). CDR3 length: 15 amino acids. V gave up 4 bases and J gave up 6 bases; unmatched junction bases: 7. CDR3 loop: CASSNLDRVAGELFF. CDR3 nucleotide sequence: TGTGCCAGTAGTAACCTGGACAGGGTTGCCGGGGAGCTGTTTTTT.

Ten or more counts support this clonotype. The chain employs TRBV12-5 and TRBJ1-1; D ambiguous. V lost 7 bases, J lost 5 bases, and 17 bases lay in between. Germline loops: CDR1 LGHNT, CDR2 FRNRAP. The CDR3 runs 14 residues. The chain's CDR3 is CASVMEDGWTEAFF. In DNA form, the CDR3 reads TGTGCTAGTGTCATGGAGGATGGGTGGACTGAAGCTTTCTTT.

In this sample, this clonotype turned up many times. The chain carries TRBV3-1 and TRBJ1-5, with TRBD1 as a possible D gene (6 bases). Germline-derived CDR1 and CDR2 are LGHDT and YNNKEL (reference sequence). This CDR3 comprises 15 residues. V was cut by 0 bases and J by 7 bases, with 13 bases left in between. CDR3 nucleotide sequence: TGTGCCAGCAGCCAAGATTTGACCAGGGGCCAGCCCCAGCATTTT. The encoded protein is CASSQDLTRGQPQHF.

A word on this clonotype: Given the absence of the conserved phenylalanine or tryptophan at the CDR3 end, a read error is likely. The rearrangement uses TRBV20-1 and TRBJ1-2; tentatively, D is TRBD1 (5 bases). The CDR3 runs 12 residues. The V end lost 3 bases, the J end lost 4 bases, and 9 bases lay between the germline ends. CDR1 DFQATT and CDR2 SNEGSKA come from the germline V gene (reference sequence). The CDR3: CSASPRAYGYTS. In DNA form, the CDR3 reads TGCAGTGCTAGCCCCAGGGCCTATGGCTACACCTCC.

The table lists this clonotype with many counts. V is TRBV7-8 and J is TRBJ2-5; D tentatively reads TRBD1 or TRBD2 (5 bases each). Per germline, CDR1 SGHVS and CDR2 FQNEAQ. V was clipped by 1 base and J by 5 bases, with 11 bases between them. CDR3 length: 14 residues. The CDR3 loop reads CASSLVEGPETQYF. The CDR3 nucleotides are TGTGCCAGCAGCTTAGTTGAGGGGCCGGAGACCCAGTACTTC.

As to this clonotype: Since a much larger clone is just one base distant, this may be a read error. The V call is TRBV12-3 or TRBV12-4, the J call TRBJ1-2; 7 nucleotides agree with TRBD1. The CDR3 length is 15 residues. Unmatched junction bases numbered 19, after V lost 6 bases and J lost 12 bases. The CDR3 DNA follows: TGTGCCAGCAGCAGACAGGGACCGGCCACCGTGGGTCACACCTTC. Amino acids: CASSRQGPATVGHTF.

V gene TRBV6-1 combines with J gene TRBJ2-5, with TRBD2 as a possible D gene (7 bases). CDR1 MNHNS and CDR2 SASEGT come from the germline V gene. Trimming removed 7 bases from V and 5 bases from J, with 26 bases in between. The CDR3 totals 17 residues. The CDR3 sequence: CASIGGSFSGGRETQYF. The CDR3 DNA reads as TGTGCCAGCATCGGCGGGTCATTTTCGGGGGGCCGGGAGACCCAGTACTTC.

The chain links TRBV9 to TRBJ1-3; D gene ambiguous. From germline, CDR1 is SGDLS and CDR2 YYNGEE. V shed 4 bases and J shed 2 bases, with 19 bases lying between them. This CDR3 is 17 amino acids long. CDR3 loop: CASSLDDGSIPGNTIYF. The CDR3 nucleotides read TGTGCCAGCAGCCTGGACGACGGGTCTATTCCTGGAAACACCATATATTTT.

In its sample, this clonotype was seen many times. This chain joins TRBV6-1 and TRBJ2-5; 11 nucleotides agree with TRBD2. This CDR3 contains 17 residues. Germline CDR1 reads MNHNS; CDR2 reads SASEGT. V lost 7 bases, J lost 6 bases, and 16 bases stayed unmatched. In nucleotides, the CDR3 is TGTGCCAGCATAGCGGGGGGGCACCTCCGTTCGGTAAAGACCCAGTACTTC. This codes for CASIAGGHLRSVKTQYF.

This clonotype was detected ten times or more. The chain carries TRBV6-5 and TRBJ2-7; D tentatively fits TRBD1 or TRBD2 (5 bases each). V was cut by 1 base and J by 2 bases, with 12 bases left in between. The CDR3 is made up of 15 amino acids. CDR1 is MNHEY, CDR2 SVGAGI, per germline. CDR3: CASSYYGTPTYEQYF. The CDR3 DNA reads TGTGCCAGCAGTTACTACGGGACGCCAACCTACGAGCAGTACTTC.

Points on this clonotype: A much larger clone differs from this one at a single base, so this may be a read error. The CDR3 loop is CATSRGSETRYF. DNA of the CDR3: TGTGCCACCAGCAGAGGTTCAGAGACTCGGTACTTC. This sequence joins TRBV15 and TRBJ2-5; D uncertain. V was trimmed by 1 base and J by 13 bases, leaving 13 bases between them. The CDR3 runs 12 residues. Germline CDR1 LNHNV, CDR2 YYDKDF (reference sequence).

In this sample, this clonotype turned up many times. This chain connects TRBV6-2 or TRBV6-3 to TRBJ1-2; TRBD1 matches 9 bases. This CDR3 has 14 residues. The germline gives CDR1 MNHEY, CDR2 SVGEGT. J gave up 2 bases and V 7 bases, and 5 bases lay outside the gene matches. This CDR3 is CASTDRGWNYGYTF. The CDR3 region has the DNA TGTGCCAGCACCGACAGGGGGTGGAACTATGGCTACACCTTC.

This clonotype was counted at least ten times. The V call is TRBV25-1, the J call TRBJ1-3; TRBD1 might be the D (5 bases). Germline values: CDR1 MGHDK, CDR2 SYGVNS. Trimming shortened V by 2 bases and J by 0 bases, and 14 bases separated the two germline ends. CDR3 length: 17 amino acids. CDR3 sequence reads: CASSETGWGRSGNTIYF. The CDR3 DNA follows: TGTGCCAGCAGTGAAACAGGTTGGGGCCGCTCTGGAAACACCATATATTTT. The full variable domain, in which reference TRBV25-1 and TRBJ1-3 provide the parts outside the CDR3, is EADIYQTPRYLVIGTGKKITLECSQTMGHDKMYWYQQDPGMELHLIHYSYGVNSTEKGDLSSESTVSRIRTEHFPLTLESARPSHTSQYLCASSETGWGRSGNTIYFGEGSWLTVV.

The sample holds many counts of this clonotype. The rearrangement links TRBV27 to TRBJ1-1; TRBD1 aligns across 7 bases. Germline V lookup: CDR1 MNHEY, CDR2 SMNVEV (reference sequence). The CDR3 is 17 amino acids. Unmatched junction bases numbered 12, after V lost 4 bases and J lost 1 base. CDR3: CASSSHHRGGRNTEAFF. In DNA form, the CDR3 reads TGTGCCAGCAGTTCCCACCACAGGGGAGGTAGGAACACTGAAGCTTTCTTT.

This clonotype was seen many times. The chain recombines TRBV12-3 or TRBV12-4 with TRBJ1-6, with 8 positions matching TRBD1. This CDR3 has 15 amino acids. V shed 6 bases, J shed 5 bases, and the junction held 6 bases outside the gene matches. The CDR3 region is CASSQAGGNNSPLHF. The CDR3 nucleotides are TGTGCCAGCAGCCAGGCAGGGGGCAATAATTCACCCCTCCACTTT.

This clonotype was detected only a few times. The chain combines TRBV2 with TRBJ1-6; D unresolved. Trimming took 4 bases from V and 1 from J, leaving 11 bases between them. The CDR3 consists of 16 residues. CDR1 is SNHLY, CDR2 FYNNEI, per germline. The CDR3 sequence is CASSAMRSSYNSPLHF. The CDR3 DNA is TGTGCCAGCAGTGCAATGCGGAGTTCCTATAATTCACCCCTCCACTTT.

The chain carries TRBV12-3 or TRBV12-4 and TRBJ2-7; 9 bases map to TRBD2. V was pared by 1 base and J by 1 base, with 11 bases of the junction left unmatched. The CDR3 covers 18 residues. CDR3 DNA sequence: TGTGCCAGCAGTTTAGAAGTTAGCGGGAGCTGGGGTTCCTACGAGCAGTACTTC. It is translated as CASSLEVSGSWGSYEQYF.

This clonotype was counted ten times or more. The chain carries TRBV20-1 and TRBJ2-5; TRBD2 matches at 7 bases. Per germline, CDR1 DFQATT and CDR2 SNEGSKA (reference sequence). V lost 0 bases to trimming and J lost 7 bases; unmatched junction nucleotides: 11. The CDR3 is 15 residues long. The CDR3 region is CSARDRIGGRGTQYF. As DNA, the CDR3 is TGCAGTGCTAGAGATCGGATAGGAGGGAGGGGGACCCAGTACTTC.

At least ten counts were recorded for this clonotype. This chain uses TRBV6-5 with TRBJ2-7, with a tentative D call TRBD2 (6 bases). The germline CDR1 and CDR2 sequences are MNHEY and SVGAGI. This CDR3 region has 12 residues. Trimming pared 6 bases from V and 6 bases from J, leaving 12 bases between. This CDR3 is CASSRGAGEQYF. In DNA form, the CDR3 reads TGTGCCAGCAGCCGCGGGGCGGGCGAGCAGTACTTC.

This clonotype was recorded many times. This chain links TRBV12-3 or TRBV12-4 with TRBJ2-2, with a tentative D call TRBD2 (6 bases). The CDR3 consists of 14 residues. V was clipped by 8 bases and J by 2 bases, with 12 bases between them. CDR3 DNA sequence: TGTGCCAGCGGGCGCGGGGTCAACACCGGGGAGCTGTTTTTT. Protein sequence: CASGRGVNTGELFF.

In DNA form, the CDR3 reads TGTGCCAGCAGTATTACTACAGGGAGCACCGGGGAGCTGTTTTTT. Its protein is CASSITTGSTGELFF. The chain has TRBV28 and TRBJ2-2, with D possibly matching TRBD1 (6 bases). Looked up from germline, CDR1 is MDHEN and CDR2 is SYDVKM. This CDR3 has 15 residues. Trimming took off 5 bases at V and 4 bases at J, with 14 bases between the two ends.

This clonotype was counted ten times or more. J is TRBJ2-5 and V is TRBV7-7; TRBD1 agrees at 7 bases. The V and J ends lost 6 bases and 1 base, in that order; junction bases with no gene match: 8. The CDR3 is made up of 15 amino acids. From germline, CDR1 is SSHAT and CDR2 FNYEAQ (reference sequence). For the CDR3, the DNA is TGTGCCAGCAGTTCCGGGACAGACCCCCAAGAGACCCAGTACTTC. This encodes CASSSGTDPQETQYF.

V gene TRBV6-1 combines with J gene TRBJ1-3; no clear D. The CDR3 sequence is 11 residues long. V gave up 1 base and J gave up 9 bases, with 4 bases separating them. Germline V gene data show CDR1 as MNHNS and CDR2 as SASEGT. Here the CDR3 reads CASSEGGTIYF. For the CDR3, the DNA is TGTGCCAGCAGTGAAGGAGGCACCATATATTTT.

The chain couples TRBV6-1 to TRBJ1-1; 7 nucleotides line up with TRBD1. Germline V gene sequence: CDR1 MNHNS, CDR2 SASEGT. The CDR3 is 15 residues long. The trim removed 6 bases at V and 4 bases at J, leaving 11 bases unmatched. The CDR3 is CASRTGSYVATEAFF. CDR3 sequence (DNA): TGTGCCAGCAGGACAGGGTCGTATGTGGCCACTGAAGCTTTCTTT.

This chain joins TRBV10-3 and TRBJ1-1; no reliable D call. The CDR3 extends over 14 amino acids. Germline CDR1 is ENHRY and CDR2 is SYGVKD. V shed 7 bases and J shed 2 bases, with 14 bases lying between them. As DNA, the CDR3 is TGTGCCATCAAAAGATCCTCGGGAAACACTGAAGCTTTCTTT. The encoded protein is CAIKRSSGNTEAFF.